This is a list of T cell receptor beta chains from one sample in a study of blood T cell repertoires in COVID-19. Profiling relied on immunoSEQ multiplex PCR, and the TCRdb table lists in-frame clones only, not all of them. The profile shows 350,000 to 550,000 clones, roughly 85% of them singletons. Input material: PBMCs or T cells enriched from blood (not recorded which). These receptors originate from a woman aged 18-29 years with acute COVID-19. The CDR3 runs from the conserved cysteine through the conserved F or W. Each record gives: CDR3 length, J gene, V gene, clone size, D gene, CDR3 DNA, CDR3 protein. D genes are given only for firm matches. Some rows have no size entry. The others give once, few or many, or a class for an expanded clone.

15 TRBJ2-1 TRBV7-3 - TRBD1 TGTGCCAGCAGCCTCTCGACAGGGATCTACAATGAGCAGTTCTTC CASSLSTGIYNEQFF
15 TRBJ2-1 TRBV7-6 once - TGTGCCAGCATGAAGTCAGCGGTCCCCTACAATGAGCAGTTCTTC CASMKSAVPYNEQFF
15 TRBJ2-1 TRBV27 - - TGTGCCAGCCGACTAACGGACTCCGCAAACAATGAGCAGTTCTTC CASRLTDSANNEQFF
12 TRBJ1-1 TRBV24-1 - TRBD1 TGTGCCACCAGTGACGGGACAGAGTCAGCTTTCTTT CATSDGTESAFF
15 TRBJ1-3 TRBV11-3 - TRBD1 TGTGCCAGCAGCCCGACAGGGGGCTTTGGAAACACCATATATTTT CASSPTGGFGNTIYF
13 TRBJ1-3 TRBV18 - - TGTGCCAGCTCACCACCGTCCCTTAACACCATATATTTT CASSPPSLNTIYF
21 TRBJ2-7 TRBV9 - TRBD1 TGTGCCAGCAGCGTGTGGTACAGGGTAAACAGGGGCGTTATAATCCATTACGAGCAGTACTTC CASSVWYRVNRGVIIHYEQYF
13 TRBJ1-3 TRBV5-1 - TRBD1 TGCGCCAGCAGCGGCGGACAGGGGAACACCATATATTTT CASSGGQGNTIYF
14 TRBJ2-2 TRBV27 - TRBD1 TGTGCCAGCAGTTTAGGGACAGGGACCGGGGAGCTGTTTTTT CASSLGTGTGELFF
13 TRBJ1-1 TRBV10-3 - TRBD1 TGTGCCATCGGGACAGTAGGGAACACTGAAGCTTTCTTT CAIGTVGNTEAFF
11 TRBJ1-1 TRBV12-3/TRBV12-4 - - TGTGCCAGCAGTTCCCAGATTGAAGCTTTCTTT CASSSQIEAFF
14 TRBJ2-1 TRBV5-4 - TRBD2 TGTGCCATCAAACCAGCGGGAGGCTACAATGAGCAGTTCTTC CAIKPAGGYNEQFF
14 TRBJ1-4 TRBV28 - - TGTGCCAGCAGTTTCGGGGATGGCGGTGAAAAACTGTTTTTT CASSFGDGGEKLFF
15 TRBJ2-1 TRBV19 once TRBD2 TGTGCCAGTAGTATAGCCAGCGGGGGGTACAATGAGCAGTTCTTC CASSIASGGYNEQFF
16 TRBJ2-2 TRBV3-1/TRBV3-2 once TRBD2 TGTGCCAGCAGCCAAGGGATAGCGGGAGTAAACGGGGAGCTGTTTTTT CASSQGIAGVNGELFF
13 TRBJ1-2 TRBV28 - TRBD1 TGTGCCAGCAGGCGAACAGGGGGCGGCGGCTACACCTTC CASRRTGGGGYTF
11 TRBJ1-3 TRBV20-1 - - TGCAGTGCTAGAGCAGGGGACACCATATATTTT CSARAGDTIYF
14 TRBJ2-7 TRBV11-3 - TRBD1 TGTGCCAGCAGCTCCCGGGACAGGGTCTACGAGCAGTACTTC CASSSRDRVYEQYF
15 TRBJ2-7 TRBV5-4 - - TGTGCCAGCAGCTTGATGACAGGCGGAGGTTACGAGCAGTACTTC CASSLMTGGGYEQYF
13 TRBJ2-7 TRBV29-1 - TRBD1 TGCAGCGTTGCTTACGGGACAGGGGGCGAGCAGTACTTC CSVAYGTGGEQYF
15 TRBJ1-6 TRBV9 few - TGTGCCAGCACGGCGGGGAACTCCTATAATTCACCCCTCCACTTT CASTAGNSYNSPLHF
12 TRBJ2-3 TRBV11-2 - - TGTGCCAGCAGCCCCCACACAGATACGCAGTATTTT CASSPHTDTQYF
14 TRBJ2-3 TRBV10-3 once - TGTGCCATCAGTGAGAGGAGGTCCACAGATACGCAGTATTTT CAISERRSTDTQYF
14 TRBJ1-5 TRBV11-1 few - TGTGCCAGCAGCTTAGAGTCAGGTATTAAGCCCCAGCATTTT CASSLESGIKPQHF
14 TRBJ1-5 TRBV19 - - TGTGCCAGTAGTATTGGTCTTCGGGATCAGCCCCAGCATTTT CASSIGLRDQPQHF
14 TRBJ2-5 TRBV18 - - TGTGCCAGCTCACCCCTCCCAGGGGCCCCGGCCCAGTACTTC CASSPLPGAPAQYF
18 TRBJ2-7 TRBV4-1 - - TGCGCCAGCAGCCTAGCCTTGGGGCAGGGATCAAGGTCCTACGAGCAGTACTTC CASSLALGQGSRSYEQYF
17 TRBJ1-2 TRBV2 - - TGTGCCAGCAGTCAAGGGTCGTTGGGGGCGACTAACTATGGCTACACCTTC CASSQGSLGATNYGYTF
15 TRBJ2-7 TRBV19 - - TGTGCCAGTAGTATTTCGTTACGGAGCTCCTACGAGCAGTACTTC CASSISLRSSYEQYF
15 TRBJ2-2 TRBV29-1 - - TGCAGCGTCTGGGTTCAGCGGACGAACACCGGGGAGCTGTTTTTT CSVWVQRTNTGELFF
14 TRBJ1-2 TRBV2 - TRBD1 TGTGCCAGCAGTAGACAGGGGTCGGGCTATGGCTACACCTTC CASSRQGSGYGYTF
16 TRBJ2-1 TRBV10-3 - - TGTGCCATCAGTGAGTCAGGGGTGTTGGTAAATAATGAGCAGTTCTTC CAISESGVLVNNEQFF
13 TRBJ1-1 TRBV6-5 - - TGTGCCAGCAGGAAACGGGAGAACACTGAAGCTTTCTTT CASRKRENTEAFF
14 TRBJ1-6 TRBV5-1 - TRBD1 TGCGCCAGCAGCTTAACAGGGGAGGATTCACCCCTCCACTTT CASSLTGEDSPLHF
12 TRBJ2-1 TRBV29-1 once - TGCAGCGCCAGACAGGGCGGGGATGAGCAGTTCTTC CSARQGGDEQFF
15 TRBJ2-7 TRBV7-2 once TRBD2 TGTGCCAGCAGCTTAGAACCGACTAGCCTTTACGAGCAGTACTTC CASSLEPTSLYEQYF
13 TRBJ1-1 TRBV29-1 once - TGCAGCGTTGTGGTCCAGGTGAACACTGAAGCTTTCTTT CSVVVQVNTEAFF
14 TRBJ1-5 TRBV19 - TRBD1 TGTGCCAGTAGCCGCCCAGGGGGCTTTCAGCCCCAGCATTTT CASSRPGGFQPQHF
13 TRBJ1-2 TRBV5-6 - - TGTGCCAGCAGCTTGGGCAGGGTTGGTGGCTACACCTTC CASSLGRVGGYTF
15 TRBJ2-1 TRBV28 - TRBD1 TGTGCCAGCAGAACCGGGGACAGCCTCTACAATGAGCAGTTCTTC CASRTGDSLYNEQFF
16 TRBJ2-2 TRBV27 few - TGTGCCAGCAGTTTATTTGCGGGGGCCCTCACCGGGGAGCTGTTTTTT CASSLFAGALTGELFF
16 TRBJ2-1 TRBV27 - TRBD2 TGTGCCAGCAGTTCGCCCGCGACTAGCGGGAACAATGAGCAGTTCTTC CASSSPATSGNNEQFF
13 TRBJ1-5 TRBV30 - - TGTGCCTGGAGTGTATGGGGCGGCCAGCCCCAGCATTTT CAWSVWGGQPQHF
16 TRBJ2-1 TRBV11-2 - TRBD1 TGTGCCAGCAGCTTAAAGCGGGACAGGGGGGACAATGAGCAGTTCTTC CASSLKRDRGDNEQFF
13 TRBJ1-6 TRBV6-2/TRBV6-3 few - TGTGCCAGCAGTCAAGGGGTGAGTTCACCCCTCCACTTT CASSQGVSSPLHF
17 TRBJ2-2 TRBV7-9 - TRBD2 TGTGCCAGCAGCGAAACCGGGACTAGCGGGAGAAACGGGGAGCTGTTTTTT CASSETGTSGRNGELFF
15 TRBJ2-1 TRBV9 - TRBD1 TGTGCCAGCAGCGGTCCGGGACAGGGGGCAAATGAGCAGTTCTTC CASSGPGQGANEQFF